These 17 T cell receptor beta chains originate from one sample sequenced in a study of neurological immune-mediated disorders. TCRdb reprocessed the 5' RACE reads with MiXCR, giving one entry per CDR3 protein. Among about 50,000 distinct CDR3 sequences, approximately 10% were seen once, and the ten largest hold roughly 5%. Sequencing used PBMCs. These TCRs come from an older man with HTLV-1-associated myelopathy (HAM/TSP).

This clonotype was counted only a few times. V usage is TRBV2 and J usage is TRBJ2-5; D remains ambiguous. The CDR3 runs to 12 residues. Between the trimmed V and J ends, which lost 7 bases and 0 bases, there was a span of 6 bases. Germline-derived CDR1 and CDR2 are SNHLY and FYNNEI. This CDR3 reads CASMVYQETQYF. The DNA for the CDR3 is TGTGCCAGCATGGTGTACCAAGAGACCCAGTACTTC.

This clonotype was found a few times. The chain carries TRBV7-9 and TRBJ2-7; weak D call: TRBD2 (6 bases). Germline V gene lookup returns CDR1 SEHNR and CDR2 FQNEAQ (reference sequence). The CDR3 has 14 amino acids. Between the trimmed V and J ends, which lost 3 bases and 3 bases, there was a span of 12 bases. The chain's CDR3 is CASSLDIGGYEQYF. In DNA form, the CDR3 reads TGTGCCAGCAGCTTGGATATCGGGGGCTACGAGCAGTACTTC.

The chain employs TRBV6-5 and TRBJ2-5; 8 bases align to TRBD2. This CDR3 comprises 14 residues. Germline V gene lookup returns CDR1 MNHEY and CDR2 SVGAGI. With 8 bases clipped from V and 5 bases from J, the junction kept 10 bases outside the gene matches. CDR3 region: CASADGGGLETQYF. CDR3 DNA sequence: TGTGCCAGCGCGGACGGGGGGGGTTTGGAGACCCAGTACTTC.

This clonotype was seen many times. J is TRBJ2-1 and V is TRBV18, with D possibly TRBD2 on 6 matching bases. This CDR3 region has 15 residues. The germline V gene encodes CDR1 KGHSH and CDR2 LQKENI. Trimming removed 5 bases at V and 6 bases at J, with 17 bases between. Here the CDR3 DNA reads TGTGCCAGCTCAGGCGGGGACTCATGGGGCAATGAGCAGTTCTTC. It codes for CASSGGDSWGNEQFF.

The sample holds many counts of this clonotype. The gene calls are TRBV6-1 and TRBJ1-2; maybe TRBD1 (5 bases). Germline V gene data show CDR1 as MNHNS and CDR2 as SASEGT. V shed 7 bases and J shed 10 bases, with 22 bases lying between them. CDR3 size: 14 residues. In nucleotides, the CDR3 is TGTGCCAGCAATCCCGCCGGGACGGTCTTGACCTACACCTTC. Its protein is CASNPAGTVLTYTF.

This clonotype was observed many times. The chain carries TRBV7-2 and TRBJ1-5, with 7 nucleotides matching TRBD1. V lost 2 bases, J lost 6 bases, and 7 bases stayed unmatched. This CDR3 has 15 residues. Germline-derived CDR1 and CDR2 are SGHTA and FQGNSA. The CDR3 loop reads CASSLRQGGGQPQHF. The CDR3 DNA follows: TGTGCCAGCAGCTTAAGACAGGGAGGGGGTCAGCCCCAGCATTTT.

The chain recombines TRBV11-2 with TRBJ2-4; D is perhaps TRBD2 (6 bases). CDR1 SGHAT and CDR2 FQNNGV come from the germline V gene. Trimming left V 3 bases short and J 14 bases short, with 14 bases between. This CDR3 region has 12 residues. Written as DNA, the CDR3 is TGTGCCAGCAGCTTCTCCGGGACTGGGGAGTACTTC. Protein sequence: CASSFSGTGEYF.

This clonotype was counted many times. V gene TRBV15 combines with J gene TRBJ2-3; 9 positions match TRBD2. This CDR3 is built from 16 residues. Germline CDR1 is LNHNV and CDR2 is YYDKDF (reference sequence). Trimming cost V 3 bases and J 9 bases; bases outside gene matches: 13. The CDR3 region is CATSSRISGLAVTQYF. Here the CDR3 DNA reads TGTGCCACCAGCAGTCGGATCTCGGGACTAGCTGTAACGCAGTATTTT.

By share, this clonotype ranks as medium-sized. The chain is built from TRBV4-1 and TRBJ2-1; D may be TRBD2 (6 bases). The germline V gene has CDR1 MGHRA and CDR2 YSYEKL. Between the trimmed V and J ends, which lost 4 bases and 3 bases, there was a span of 13 bases. The CDR3 runs to 15 residues. As DNA, the CDR3 is TGCGCCAGCAGCCCGGACCGGGACTTCTACAATGAGCAGTTCTTC. Its translation: CASSPDRDFYNEQFF.

This clonotype occurred many times. The chain is built from TRBV7-2 and TRBJ2-7; 11 bases are a match to TRBD2. J gave up 0 bases and V 6 bases, and 10 bases lay outside the gene matches. Germline V CDR1 and CDR2: SGHTA, FQGNSA. The CDR3 length is 17 residues. The CDR3 sequence is CASSPSRLAGTSYEQYF. CDR3 DNA: TGTGCCAGCAGTCCTTCCCGACTAGCGGGGACCTCCTACGAGCAGTACTTC.

This clonotype was found many times. This chain links TRBV12-3 or TRBV12-4 with TRBJ1-5; D not resolved. Trimming removed 8 bases from V and 1 base from J, with 9 bases in between. The CDR3 is 13 residues long. The CDR3: CASSGTSNQPQHF. The DNA of the CDR3 is TGTGCCAGCTCAGGCACAAGCAATCAGCCCCAGCATTTT.

This clonotype is categorized as medium-sized. The chain has TRBV12-3 or TRBV12-4 and TRBJ2-4, with D perhaps TRBD2 (5 bases). The CDR3 is 13 amino acids. V gave up 8 bases and J gave up 9 bases, with 17 bases separating them. CDR3 region: CASASGPIGIQYF. DNA for the CDR3: TGTGCCAGCGCAAGCGGTCCAATTGGCATTCAGTACTTC.

The table lists this clonotype with many counts. The rearrangement uses TRBV18 and TRBJ2-2, with a tentative D call TRBD1 (6 bases). Trimming shortened V by 3 bases and J by 1 base, and 9 bases separated the two germline ends. The germline V gene has CDR1 KGHSH and CDR2 LQKENI. The CDR3 is 15 amino acids. The CDR3 is CASSPSDRNTGELFF. The CDR3 DNA is TGTGCCAGCTCACCTTCGGACAGGAACACCGGGGAGCTGTTTTTT.

The chain carries TRBV9 and TRBJ2-7; D is undetermined. The V end was cut by 0 bases, the J end by 4 bases, with 8 bases between. This CDR3 is 13 amino acids long. CDR1 and CDR2 (germline): SGDLS, YYNGEE. The CDR3, as DNA: TGTGCCAGCAGCGTAGGGGATAGTTACGAGCAGTACTTC. Translation: CASSVGDSYEQYF.

This clonotype was recorded at least ten times. The chain uses TRBV7-2 and TRBJ2-1, with 12 bases that match TRBD2. CDR3 size: 15 residues. In germline, CDR1 is SGHTA, CDR2 FQGNSA. The J segment lost 9 bases and the V segment lost 5 bases, leaving 8 bases of the junction unmatched. The CDR3, as DNA: TGTGCCAGCAGCAGGGGGACTAGCGGGTTAAGTGAGCAGTTCTTC. Translating gives CASSRGTSGLSEQFF.

This clonotype was found many times. The genes are TRBV24-1 and TRBJ2-7; possibly TRBD2 for D (6 bases). The V gene lost 5 bases and the J gene lost 2 bases, with 12 bases spanning the gap. The germline CDR1 and CDR2 sequences are KGHDR and SFDVKD. CDR3 size: 14 residues. The CDR3 coding sequence is TGTGCCACCAGTGGGGGACTCCCCCCCTACGAGCAGTACTTC. This translates into CATSGGLPPYEQYF.

This clonotype is deemed medium-sized. Germline is not matched at one junction end, which may reflect a read error. V usage is TRBV12-3 or TRBV12-4 and J usage is TRBJ1-5, with D unresolved. The CDR3 is 13 amino acids. The DNA for the CDR3 is TGTGCCAGCAGTTTAACATTAAGAACAAGTATCGATTTT. This translates into CASSLTLRTSIDF.